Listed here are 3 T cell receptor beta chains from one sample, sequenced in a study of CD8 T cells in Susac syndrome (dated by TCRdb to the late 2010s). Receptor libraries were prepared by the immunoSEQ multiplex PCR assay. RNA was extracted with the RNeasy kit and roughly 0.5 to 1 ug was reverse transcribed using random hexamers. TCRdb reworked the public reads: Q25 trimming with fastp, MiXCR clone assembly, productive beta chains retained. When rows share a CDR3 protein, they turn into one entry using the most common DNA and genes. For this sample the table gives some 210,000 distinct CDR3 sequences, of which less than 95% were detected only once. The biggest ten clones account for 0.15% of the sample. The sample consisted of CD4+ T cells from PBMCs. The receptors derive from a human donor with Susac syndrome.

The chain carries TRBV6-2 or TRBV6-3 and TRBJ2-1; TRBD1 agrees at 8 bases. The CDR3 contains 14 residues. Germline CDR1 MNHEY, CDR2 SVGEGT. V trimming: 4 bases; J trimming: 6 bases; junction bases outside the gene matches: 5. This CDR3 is CASSWTGRSNEQFF. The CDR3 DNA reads TGTGCCAGCAGTTGGACAGGGAGATCCAATGAGCAGTTCTTC.

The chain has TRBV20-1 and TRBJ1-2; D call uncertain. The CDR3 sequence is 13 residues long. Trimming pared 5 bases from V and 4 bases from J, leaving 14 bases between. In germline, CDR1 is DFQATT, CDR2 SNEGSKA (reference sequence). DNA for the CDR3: TGCAGTGCTCAAATGGACCCCGTCTATGGCTACACCTTC. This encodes CSAQMDPVYGYTF.

The CDR3 protein is CASSPREVNNNSPLHF. Here the CDR3 DNA reads TGTGCCAGCAGTCCCCGCGAGGTTAACAATAATTCACCCCTCCACTTT. The J gene is TRBJ1-6, the V gene TRBV2; D is ambiguous. Germline CDR1 and CDR2: SNHLY and FYNNEI. This CDR3 spans 16 amino acids. Trimming took off 5 bases at V and 5 bases at J, with 16 bases between the two ends.